The 31 T cell receptor beta chains below come from one sample, sequenced in a study of early T cells in non-severe SARS-CoV-2 infection. TCRdb used MiXCR to reprocess the 5' RACE reads, holding one entry per CDR3 protein. The data show 54,000 or so distinct CDR3 sequences, 5.6% seen once. Source material: whole blood. Every receptor here comes from an adult who was a healthcare worker with PCR-confirmed SARS-CoV-2 infection or an uninfected control (not recorded which).

The J gene is TRBJ2-2, the V gene TRBV7-3; D may be TRBD1 (6 bases). Trimming left V 0 bases short and J 9 bases short, with 11 bases between. The CDR3 covers 14 residues. Germline V CDR1 and CDR2: SGHTA, FQGTGA. The CDR3 DNA reads as TGTGCCAGCAGCTTAACAGGGGGTATCAGGGAGCTGTTTTTT. It codes for CASSLTGGIRELFF.

This clonotype was seen many times. As DNA, the CDR3 is TGTGCCAGCAGGAAAACTAGCGGGGTTAGTCAGTACTTC. Protein product: CASRKTSGVSQYF. V gene TRBV28 combines with J gene TRBJ2-4; 10 nucleotides align to TRBD2. The CDR3 consists of 13 residues. Per germline, CDR1 MDHEN and CDR2 SYDVKM. Trimming removed 6 bases from V and 12 bases from J; junction bases left unmatched: 8. The variable domain in full, with the rest retrieved from reference TRBV28 and TRBJ2-4, is DVKVTQSSRYLVKRTGEKVFLECVQDMDHENMFWYRQDPGLGLRLIYFSYDVKMKEKGDIPEGYSVSREKKERFSLILESASTNQTSMYLCASRKTSGVSQYFGAGTRLSVL.

This clonotype was observed a handful of times. The gene calls are TRBV4-1 and TRBJ1-1, with D possibly TRBD1 on 6 matching bases. The germline CDR1 and CDR2 sequences are MGHRA and YSYEKL. CDR3 length: 14 residues. Trimming pared 2 bases from V and 0 bases from J, leaving 7 bases between. The CDR3, as DNA: TGCGCCAGCAGCCAACGGACAGTGAACACTGAAGCTTTCTTT. It codes for CASSQRTVNTEAFF.

The gene calls are TRBV30 and TRBJ1-5, with D uncertain. V was shortened by 0 bases and J by 10 bases, with 13 bases between the two germline ends. CDR1 GTSNPN and CDR2 SVGIG come from the germline V gene (reference sequence). The CDR3 is made up of 13 amino acids. Here the CDR3 DNA reads TGTGCCTGGAGTGTAGTCAAGGGAGCACCCCAGCATTTT. Its protein is CAWSVVKGAPQHF.

This clonotype came up many times. The chain uses TRBV12-3 or TRBV12-4 and TRBJ1-2; D ambiguous. V was shortened by 2 bases and J by 8 bases, with 15 bases between the two germline ends. The CDR3 has 14 residues. The CDR3 region is CASSLNGRNTGYTF. DNA of the CDR3: TGTGCCAGCAGTTTAAATGGACGTAATACGGGCTACACCTTC.

The sample holds many counts of this clonotype. The chain uses TRBV15 and TRBJ1-6, with D possibly TRBD1 on 5 matching bases. From germline, CDR1 is LNHNV and CDR2 YYDKDF (reference sequence). V lost 4 bases and J 7 bases, leaving 8 bases between the germline ends. This CDR3 comprises 13 residues. The CDR3 DNA is TGTGCCACCAGCACGGACACCAATTCACCCCTCCACTTT. Protein: CATSTDTNSPLHF.

The rearrangement uses TRBV3-1 and TRBJ2-4; TRBD1 matches at 10 bases. The ends lost 4 bases at V and 6 bases at J; junction bases unmatched: 6. There are 15 residues in the CDR3. Germline V lookup: CDR1 LGHDT, CDR2 YNNKEL (reference sequence). In DNA form, the CDR3 reads TGTGCCAGCAGCCCTTCCGGGACAGGGGTAAACATTCAGTACTTC. Translating it yields CASSPSGTGVNIQYF. The full variable domain, in which reference TRBV3-1 and TRBJ2-4 provide the parts outside the CDR3, is DTAVSQTPKYLVTQMGNDKSIKCEQNLGHDTMYWYKQDSKKFLKIMFSYNNKELIINETVPNRFSPKSPDKAHLNLHINSLELGDSAVYFCASSPSGTGVNIQYFGAGTRLSVL.

This clonotype was observed at least ten times. CDR3 in DNA: TGTGCCAGCGGGGTAGAGTCCTACGAGCAGTACTTC. The encoded protein is CASGVESYEQYF. The V gene is TRBV2, the J gene TRBJ2-7; no reliable D call. The CDR3 consists of 12 residues. The germline CDR1 and CDR2 sequences are SNHLY and FYNNEI. V lost 8 bases and J lost 1, with 9 bases in between.

At least ten counts were recorded for this clonotype. The CDR3 coding sequence is TGTGCCAGCAGTAACGGACAGGGGGCCTACAATGAGCAGTTCTTC. Translated: CASSNGQGAYNEQFF. The chain joins TRBV12-3 or TRBV12-4 to TRBJ2-1; 10 nucleotides line up with TRBD1. The ends lost 5 bases at V and 2 bases at J; junction bases unmatched: 3. The CDR3 is made up of 15 amino acids.

The chain carries TRBV5-5 and TRBJ1-2; 7 bases match TRBD1. Looked up from germline, CDR1 is SGHKS and CDR2 is YYEKEE (reference sequence). The V segment lost 4 bases and the J segment 4 bases; nucleotides outside the gene matches: 7. The CDR3 runs 14 residues. CDR3 nucleotides: TGTGCCAGCAGCGAGGGGGACAGCCCCTATGGCTACACCTTC. Translated: CASSEGDSPYGYTF.

This clonotype was recorded at least ten times. The chain couples TRBV5-4 to TRBJ1-1, with a possible D match to TRBD1 (5 bases). The length of the CDR3 is 14 residues. Germline values: CDR1 SGHNT, CDR2 YYREEE (reference sequence). V was trimmed by 4 bases and J by 0 bases, leaving 10 bases between them. The CDR3 DNA reads TGTGCCAGCAGCCGGGACGGGTTGAACACTGAAGCTTTCTTT. The encoded protein is CASSRDGLNTEAFF.

The J gene is TRBJ2-7, the V gene TRBV6-5; D not certain. This CDR3 spans 15 amino acids. CDR1 and CDR2 (germline): MNHEY, SVGAGI. V was cut by 5 bases and J by 0 bases, with 14 bases left in between. The CDR3 protein is CASSITAPSSYEQYF. The DNA for the CDR3 is TGTGCCAGCAGTATTACCGCTCCGAGCTCCTACGAGCAGTACTTC.

This clonotype was counted many times. The chain employs TRBV12-3 or TRBV12-4 and TRBJ1-6; D perhaps matches TRBD1 (6 bases). The CDR3 runs 16 residues. V was trimmed by 5 bases and J by 0 bases, leaving 11 bases between them. CDR3 sequence reads: CASSPRGDSYNSPLHF. CDR3 coding DNA: TGTGCCAGCAGTCCAAGGGGGGACTCCTATAATTCACCCCTCCACTTT.

This clonotype was counted a few times. The gene calls are TRBV12-5 and TRBJ2-7, with a possible D match to TRBD1 (5 bases). This CDR3 has 13 amino acids. V gave up 7 bases and J gave up 2 bases, with 12 bases separating them. Per germline, CDR1 LGHNT and CDR2 FRNRAP. This CDR3 reads CASEGRPTYEQYF. The CDR3 DNA is TGTGCTAGTGAGGGGCGCCCAACCTACGAGCAGTACTTC.

The chain combines TRBV5-1 with TRBJ2-1; 8 bases match TRBD2. Germline V gene sequence: CDR1 SGHRS, CDR2 YFSETQ. The junction had 8 bases not matched to a gene; V was cut back by 7 bases and J by 5 bases. The CDR3 runs 14 residues. The CDR3 DNA reads TGCGCCAGCGGGGCCGGGACTAGTCACAATGAGCAGTTCTTC. Its translation: CASGAGTSHNEQFF.

This clonotype occurred many times. J is TRBJ1-1 and V is TRBV11-2; D is unclear. V lost 2 bases, J lost 4 bases, and 14 bases lay in between. CDR1 is SGHAT, CDR2 FQNNGV, per germline. The CDR3 sequence is 15 residues long. CDR3 DNA: TGTGCCAGCAGCTTACCCCTGGGGTCGGTCACTGAAGCTTTCTTT. This encodes CASSLPLGSVTEAFF.

The V and J genes are TRBV7-2 and TRBJ1-4; a possible D gene is TRBD1 (5 bases). This CDR3 has 15 amino acids. Germline V CDR1 and CDR2: SGHTA, FQGNSA. V lost 5 bases and J 5 bases, leaving 15 bases between the germline ends. CDR3 bases: TGTGCCAGCAGCATGGGGGTGAGCCCCAATGAAAAACTGTTTTTT. Its translation: CASSMGVSPNEKLFF. Together with reference TRBV7-2 and TRBJ1-4, the CDR3 gives the full variable domain: GAGVSQSPSNKVTEKGKDVELRCDPISGHTALYWYRQSLGQGLEFLIYFQGNSAPDKSGLPSDRFSAERTGGSVSTLTIQRTQQEDSAVYLCASSMGVSPNEKLFFGSGTQLSVL.

There are many counts of this clonotype. This chain connects TRBV7-9 to TRBJ1-5; D uncertain. The CDR3 extends over 15 amino acids. Germline lookup yields CDR1 SEHNR and CDR2 FQNEAQ (reference sequence). V was cut by 0 bases and J by 5 bases, with 11 bases left in between. The CDR3, as DNA: TGTGCCAGCAGCTTAGCCCCTCTCGAGCATCAGCCCCAGCATTTT. This sequence encodes CASSLAPLEHQPQHF. The full variable domain, its missing parts supplied by reference TRBV7-9 and TRBJ1-5, is DTGVSQNPRHKITKRGQNVTFRCDPISEHNRLYWYRQTLGQGPEFLTYFQNEAQLEKSRLLSDRFSAERPKGSFSTLEIQRTEQGDSAMYLCASSLAPLEHQPQHFGDGTRLSIL.

The chain couples TRBV30 to TRBJ2-1; possible D gene TRBD1, 5 bases. Looked up from germline, CDR1 is GTSNPN and CDR2 is SVGIG (reference sequence). The V end lost 5 bases, the J end lost 0 bases, and 17 bases lay between the germline ends. The CDR3 extends over 16 amino acids. The DNA for the CDR3 is TGTGCCTGGTGGGGCAGAAAGGAAAGCTCCTACAATGAGCAGTTCTTC. Its translation is CAWWGRKESSYNEQFF. The full variable domain, completed using reference TRBV30 and TRBJ2-1, is SQTIHQWPATLVQPVGSPLSLECTVEGTSNPNLYWYRQAAGRGLQLLFYSVGIGQISSEVPQNLSASRPQDRQFILSSKKLLLSDSGFYLCAWWGRKESSYNEQFFGPGTRLTVL.

This clonotype turned up a few times. This sequence joins TRBV6-1 and TRBJ1-6; TRBD1 might be the D (6 bases). Trimming left V 3 bases short and J 7 bases short, with 10 bases between. CDR3 length: 14 residues. The germline gives CDR1 MNHNS, CDR2 SASEGT. CDR3 amino acids: CASSDRQGNSPLHF. The CDR3 DNA reads as TGTGCCAGCAGTGATCGTCAGGGGAATTCACCCCTCCACTTT.

This clonotype was picked up many times. The chain is built from TRBV6-6 and TRBJ2-5; 11 bases fit TRBD2. The CDR3 is made up of 16 amino acids. The ends lost 2 bases at V and 2 bases at J; junction bases unmatched: 4. Per germline, CDR1 MNHNY and CDR2 SVGAGI (reference sequence). The CDR3 here is CASSYGRTSGQETQYF. In DNA, the CDR3 is TGTGCCAGCAGTTACGGCCGGACTAGCGGGCAAGAGACCCAGTACTTC.

This clonotype was recorded at least ten times. The rearrangement joins TRBV29-1 to TRBJ2-5; tentative D call: TRBD2 (5 bases). Trimming cost V 5 bases and J 4 bases, with 11 bases left between them. Per germline, CDR1 SQVTM and CDR2 ANQGSEA. CDR3 length equals 12 residues. The CDR3 reads CSVKAGGETQYF. The CDR3 nucleotides are TGCAGCGTTAAAGCTGGAGGAGAGACCCAGTACTTC.

The CDR3 DNA sequence: TGTGCCAGCAGCCAAGATAGTGTCTGGTCAAGCTATGGCTACACCTTC. It codes for CASSQDSVWSSYGYTF. The chain carries TRBV3-1 and TRBJ1-2, with no clear D. Trimming took 0 bases from V and 4 from J, leaving 15 bases between them. This CDR3 comprises 16 residues. Germline lookup yields CDR1 LGHDT and CDR2 YNNKEL (reference sequence).

Only a few counts were recorded for this clonotype. The V and J genes are TRBV2 and TRBJ2-1; 7 bases align to TRBD2. Looked up from germline, CDR1 is SNHLY and CDR2 is FYNNEI. CDR3 length: 13 residues. Trimming took 2 bases from V and 10 from J; bases not matched to a gene: 5. CDR3 bases: TGTGCCAGCAGTGAATGGCCACTAGCGGAGCAGTTCTTC. The encoded protein is CASSEWPLAEQFF.

This clonotype was observed a handful of times. The chain carries TRBV28 and TRBJ2-7; 7 bases map to TRBD2. The CDR3 is 16 amino acids. Germline CDR1 and CDR2: MDHEN and SYDVKM. V trimming: 6 bases; J trimming: 5 bases; junction bases outside the gene matches: 16. The CDR3 nucleotides read TGTGCCAGCAGCCGCCTCGGCGGGGCCCGGGGGGACGAGCAGTACTTC. It translates to CASSRLGGARGDEQYF.

Ten or more counts support this clonotype. J is TRBJ2-1 and V is TRBV28, with TRBD2 matching over 7 bases. The CDR3 is 14 amino acids. The J segment lost 9 bases and the V segment lost 3 bases, leaving 8 bases of the junction unmatched. The germline gives CDR1 MDHEN, CDR2 SYDVKM. Written as DNA, the CDR3 is TGTGCCAGCAGTTTTGGGGGGGAGCCCCGTGAGCAGTTCTTC. It encodes CASSFGGEPREQFF.

This rearrangement joins TRBV20-1 to TRBJ2-3; 10 bases fit TRBD2. With V trimmed by 5 bases and J by 5 bases, 7 bases remained unmatched. The CDR3 length is 14 residues. Germline CDR1 DFQATT, CDR2 SNEGSKA (reference sequence). CDR3 in DNA: TGCAGTGCTGGGAAGCGGGAGGGCGGAGATACGCAGTATTTT. This codes for CSAGKREGGDTQYF.

This clonotype counts as medium-sized. The J gene is TRBJ2-4, the V gene TRBV3-1; no firm D call. The V end was cut by 2 bases, the J end by 3 bases, with 8 bases between. Germline V gene lookup returns CDR1 LGHDT and CDR2 YNNKEL (reference sequence). This CDR3 region has 14 residues. The CDR3 reads CASSQTAGKNIQYF. The CDR3 region has the DNA TGTGCCAGCAGCCAAACTGCCGGCAAAAACATTCAGTACTTC.

In DNA, the CDR3 is TGCAGCGTAGGGGAGCAAGGTATAGCCAAAAACATTCAGTACTTC. It specifies CSVGEQGIAKNIQYF. The rearrangement uses TRBV29-1 and TRBJ2-4, with D perhaps TRBD1 or TRBD2 (5 bases each). CDR1 SQVTM and CDR2 ANQGSEA come from the germline V gene. Trimming removed 6 bases from V and 0 bases from J, with 15 bases in between. The CDR3 covers 15 residues.

In regard to this clonotype: One end of the junction does not line up with germline, which may come from a read error. In DNA form, the CDR3 reads TGCAATGCTAGAGATCCCCTTAGCGGGAGGGCCATGAATGAGCAGTTCTTC. Protein product: CNARDPLSGRAMNEQFF. This sequence joins TRBV20-1 and TRBJ2-1, with TRBD2 matching 11 bases. The CDR3 totals 17 residues. Germline CDR1 DFQATT, CDR2 SNEGSKA (reference sequence).

This clonotype was observed many times. The gene calls are TRBV29-1 and TRBJ2-7; a possible D gene is TRBD1 (6 bases). Trimming removed 7 bases at V and 2 bases at J, with 21 bases between. From germline, CDR1 is SQVTM and CDR2 ANQGSEA. This CDR3 comprises 15 residues. This chain's CDR3 is CSAPEMPGQAYEQYF. Written as DNA, the CDR3 is TGCAGCGCCCCCGAAATGCCGGGACAAGCCTACGAGCAGTACTTC.